This T cell receptor beta chain was sequenced during a study of cytomegalovirus exposure and HLA in healthy donors. Study-wide points: Most TCR beta V segments were productive about 90% or about 30% of the time in an earlier analysis. The authors listed roughly 150 TCR beta chains as cytomegalovirus-associated. Researchers left out some V segments, among them TRBV6-2 and TRBV6-3, as indistinguishable.

As for this clone: Its antigen is unidentified.

CDR1 and CDR2 (germline): MDHEN, SYDVKM. This CDR3 contains 13 residues. Deletions cut 2 bases from V and 5 bases from J, with 10 bases between. Primers: 60 Vbeta forward and 13 Jbeta reverse. Here immunoSEQ multiplex PCR was the method, and the copy in TCRdb shows in-frame clones only, minus some. In the table there are approximately 170,000 clones, 60% to 85% of which are singletons. The V call is TRBV28, the J call TRBJ2-7, with D perhaps TRBD2 (6 bases). Source material: PBMCs. This TCR was sampled from a woman between 35 and 50 years old in good health and CMV-seropositive. The CDR3 region is CASSLSWGDEQYF. In nucleotides, the CDR3 is TGTGCCAGCAGTTTAAGTTGGGGGGACGAGCAGTACTTC.